A selection of T cell receptor beta chains follows, all from one sample in a study of blood T cell repertoires in COVID-19. The repertoire was sequenced with immunoSEQ multiplex PCR; TCRdb's copy has only in-frame clones and lacks some. The table lists a few hundred thousand clones, around 89% of them singletons. Sequences were obtained from peripheral blood. The source of these receptors is a woman between 25 and 40 years old with COVID-19, enrolled during active disease. CDR3s include the opening cysteine and the closing phenylalanine or tryptophan. Fields, in order: clone size, D gene, V gene, J gene, CDR3 protein, CDR3 DNA. The D gene is left open where the match is weak. The listing skips clone size in some rows; elsewhere it reads once, few, many or a size class.

-	-	TRBV6-5	TRBJ2-1	CASSYTGEQFF	TGTGCCAGCAGTTACACCGGTGAGCAGTTCTTC
-	-	TRBV28	TRBJ1-5	CASRGVGQPQHF	TGTGCCAGCAGAGGGGTCGGTCAGCCCCAGCATTTT
once	-	TRBV28	TRBJ2-3	CASSPLVGGDSTDTQYF	TGTGCCAGCAGTCCCCTAGTGGGCGGGGACAGCACAGATACGCAGTATTTT
-	TRBD2	TRBV4-1	TRBJ2-5	CASSQEMSRGVTQYF	TGCGCCAGCAGCCAAGAAATGAGCCGGGGGGTAACCCAGTACTTC
-	-	TRBV30	TRBJ1-1	CAWKRQMMNTEAFF	TGTGCCTGGAAAAGACAGATGATGAACACTGAAGCTTTCTTT
once	-	TRBV6-6	TRBJ2-3	CASSRRQRVVSDTQYF	TGTGCCAGCAGCCGGAGACAGCGAGTTGTCTCAGATACGCAGTATTTT
-	TRBD2	TRBV5-3	TRBJ2-1	CARSLWTSDGSEQFF	TGTGCCAGAAGCTTGTGGACTAGCGATGGTAGTGAGCAGTTCTTC
-	-	TRBV19	TRBJ2-5	CASSPTAIHQETQYF	TGTGCCAGTAGTCCGACAGCAATTCATCAAGAGACCCAGTACTTC
-	-	TRBV2	TRBJ1-6	CASSERREGTYNSPLHF	TGTGCCAGCAGTGAGAGGAGGGAAGGGACCTATAATTCACCCCTCCACTTT
-	-	TRBV24-1	TRBJ1-1	CATSDAVNTEAFF	TGTGCCACCAGTGATGCGGTCAACACTGAAGCTTTCTTT
-	-	TRBV28	TRBJ2-3	CASSLGGRSTDTQYF	TGTGCCAGCAGTTTAGGGGGGAGAAGCACAGATACGCAGTATTTT
-	TRBD2	TRBV24-1	TRBJ2-2	CATSDRLPGGSDTGELFF	TGTGCCACCAGTGATCGACTCCCGGGGGGTTCGGACACCGGGGAGCTGTTTTTT
-	-	TRBV7-9	TRBJ2-1	CASSPHRDPYNEQFF	TGTGCCAGCAGCCCCCACAGGGATCCCTACAATGAGCAGTTCTTC
-	-	TRBV2	TRBJ1-5	CASPLLGIGGQDQPQHF	TGTGCCAGCCCCCTACTCGGGATCGGGGGTCAGGATCAGCCCCAGCATTTT
-	-	TRBV5-1	TRBJ1-6	CASTSSVGHSPLHF	TGCGCCAGCACCTCATCCGTTGGGCATTCACCCCTCCACTTT
once	TRBD1	TRBV3-1/TRBV3-2	TRBJ1-2	CASSQDPQGGIYGYTF	TGTGCCAGCAGCCAAGATCCTCAGGGGGGAATCTATGGCTACACCTTC
-	TRBD1	TRBV29-1	TRBJ2-2	CSAGTGHTGELFF	TGCAGCGCCGGGACAGGGCATACCGGGGAGCTGTTTTTT
few	TRBD1	TRBV7-3	TRBJ1-1	CASSLGTGLNTEAFF	TGTGCCAGCAGCTTAGGGACAGGGCTGAACACTGAAGCTTTCTTT
-	TRBD2	TRBV29-1	TRBJ2-1	CSVGGYGSTSGGNDNEQFF	TGCAGCGTTGGAGGCTATGGTAGTACTAGCGGGGGCAACGACAATGAGCAGTTCTTC
-	TRBD1	TRBV5-6	TRBJ1-1	CASSPRTGGRAFF	TGTGCCAGCAGCCCTAGGACAGGGGGAAGAGCTTTCTTT
-	-	TRBV5-1	TRBJ2-1	CASSLGAGRYNEQFF	TGCGCCAGCAGCTTGGGGGCAGGGCGCTACAATGAGCAGTTCTTC
-	TRBD1	TRBV19	TRBJ1-5	CASSIRQGVGQPQHF	TGTGCCAGTAGTATAAGGCAGGGGGTTGGTCAGCCCCAGCATTTT
-	-	TRBV12-3/TRBV12-4	TRBJ1-1	CASSSGSNTEAFF	TGTGCCAGCAGCTCCGGGTCGAACACTGAAGCTTTCTTT
-	-	TRBV6-5	TRBJ1-5	CASSSSGSQRKAQHF	TGTGCCAGCAGTTCTTCCGGGAGCCAACGAAAGGCCCAGCATTTT
-	-	TRBV6-4	TRBJ1-2	CASSAQGNYGYTF	TGTGCCAGCAGTGCTCAGGGAAACTATGGCTACACCTTC
once	-	TRBV7-2	TRBJ1-2	CASIRTSGETSYTF	TGTGCCAGCATACGGACATCGGGGGAGACCAGCTACACCTTC
-	TRBD2	TRBV5-8	TRBJ2-1	CASSPPGTSRTNEQFF	TGTGCCAGCAGCCCTCCCGGGACTAGCCGTACCAATGAGCAGTTCTTC
-	-	TRBV6-2/TRBV6-3	TRBJ1-1	CASSYNRGGPMNTEAFF	TGTGCCAGCAGTTACAACCGGGGAGGTCCGATGAACACTGAAGCTTTCTTT
-	-	TRBV5-5	TRBJ2-3	CASSLLRGTDTQYF	TGTGCCAGCAGCTTGCTACGGGGCACAGATACGCAGTATTTT
few	-	TRBV19	TRBJ1-1	CASSISAGRGTEAFF	TGTGCCAGTAGTATTTCGGCAGGGCGAGGTACTGAAGCTTTCTTT
-	TRBD1	TRBV11-2	TRBJ1-6	CASNRHGQGARNSPLHF	TGTGCCAGCAACAGACATGGACAGGGGGCGAGGAATTCACCCCTCCACTTT
-	-	TRBV2	TRBJ1-2	CASSEGALGGYTF	TGTGCCAGCAGTGAGGGCGCCCTCGGTGGCTACACCTTC
-	-	TRBV2	TRBJ1-3	CASSEREILSGNTIYF	TGTGCCAGCAGTGAGAGGGAGATCCTCTCTGGAAACACCATATATTTT
-	TRBD1	TRBV5-1	TRBJ2-1	CASSLQGFDEQFF	TGCGCCAGCAGCTTACAGGGGTTCGATGAGCAGTTCTTC
-	-	TRBV3-1/TRBV3-2	TRBJ1-5	CASSLGAFNQPQHF	TGTGCCAGCAGCCTGGGGGCCTTCAATCAGCCCCAGCATTTT
-	-	TRBV6-5	TRBJ2-5	CASSPRPGGETQYF	TGTGCCAGCAGTCCCCGCCCCGGAGGGGAGACCCAGTACTTC
-	-	TRBV7-9	TRBJ2-1	CASSFESHNEQFF	TGTGCCAGCAGCTTCGAGTCCCACAATGAGCAGTTCTTC
-	TRBD1	TRBV7-9	TRBJ2-1	CASSQGENNEQFF	TGTGCCAGCAGCCAGGGGGAAAACAATGAGCAGTTCTTC
few	TRBD1	TRBV29-1	TRBJ1-6	CSAHRKGQGSSYNSPLHF	TGCAGCGCCCACAGAAAGGGACAGGGCAGCTCCTATAATTCACCCCTCCACTTT
-	-	TRBV28	TRBJ2-2	CASTSPGQNTGELFF	TGTGCCAGCACGTCCCCGGGACAGAACACCGGGGAGCTGTTTTTT
-	TRBD2	TRBV7-3	TRBJ2-1	CASSSSTSGGTYNEQFF	TGTGCCAGCAGCTCATCGACTAGCGGGGGGACTTACAATGAGCAGTTCTTC
once	TRBD2	TRBV27	TRBJ2-1	CASSLDRLAGYNEQFF	TGTGCCAGCAGTTTAGACAGGCTAGCGGGGTACAATGAGCAGTTCTTC
few	TRBD1	TRBV18	TRBJ1-1	CASSRSRDSLNTEAFF	TGTGCCAGCTCACGGTCGCGGGACAGTTTAAACACTGAAGCTTTCTTT
-	-	TRBV9	TRBJ1-1	CASSVYYGTEAFF	TGTGCCAGCAGCGTCTATTATGGCACTGAAGCTTTCTTT
-	TRBD1	TRBV7-2	TRBJ2-2	CASSSGTAPFGELFF	TGTGCCAGCAGTTCGGGGACAGCCCCTTTCGGTGAACTGTTTTTT
-	-	TRBV2	TRBJ2-2	CASSLARVNTGELFF	TGTGCCAGCAGCTTGGCCAGGGTGAACACCGGGGAGCTGTTTTTT
-	-	TRBV6-1	TRBJ1-3	CASSAQLRVHSNLNTIYF	TGTGCCAGCAGTGCACAGTTGCGCGTTCATTCGAATTTAAACACCATATATTTT
-	-	TRBV2	TRBJ1-5	CASSDRSGGNQPQHF	TGTGCCAGCAGTGATAGATCTGGGGGGAATCAGCCCCAGCATTTT